This T cell receptor beta chain was sequenced during a study of tumor-infiltrating lymphocytes in oesophageal squamous cell carcinoma. This clonotype showed up just a few times. TCRdb processed the PCR reads anew with MiXCR; each CDR3 protein has one entry. Seen here are about 12,000 distinct CDR3 sequences, around 52% observed once, and the top ten hold 34%. CDR3 length: 13 residues. Between the trimmed V and J ends, which lost 2 bases and 9 bases, there was a span of 11 bases. V usage is TRBV12-3 or TRBV12-4 and J usage is TRBJ2-1; D is possibly TRBD1 (5 bases). The TCR was taken from a female donor with esophageal squamous cell carcinoma. The sequenced material came from esophageal tumor tissue. The CDR3 reads CASSLWGGAEQFF. For the CDR3, the DNA is TGTGCCAGCAGTTTATGGGGTGGGGCTGAGCAGTTCTTC.